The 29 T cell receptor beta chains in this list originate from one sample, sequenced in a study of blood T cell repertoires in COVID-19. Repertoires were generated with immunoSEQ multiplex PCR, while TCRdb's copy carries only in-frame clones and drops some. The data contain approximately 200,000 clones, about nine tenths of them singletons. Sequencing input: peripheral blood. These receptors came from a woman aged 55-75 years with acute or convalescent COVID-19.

This chain's CDR3 is CATSPGTGSDTQYF. CDR3 coding DNA: TGTGCCACCAGTCCCGGGACAGGGTCTGATACGCAGTATTTT. V is TRBV24-1 and J is TRBJ2-3; 9 nucleotides agree with TRBD1. The CDR3 has 14 residues. V lost 6 bases, J lost 6 bases, and 6 bases stayed unmatched. CDR1 and CDR2 from the germline V gene are KGHDR and SFDVKD.

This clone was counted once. CDR3 coding DNA: TGTGCCAGTCGGGCCAGGGGGCTCGTCAATCAGCCCCAGCATTTT. Translating it yields CASRARGLVNQPQHF. V usage is TRBV19 and J usage is TRBJ1-5; 8 bases align to TRBD1. J lost 3 bases, V lost 8 bases, and 9 bases had no gene match. Germline-derived CDR1 and CDR2 are LNHDA and SQIVND (reference sequence). The CDR3 extends over 15 amino acids.

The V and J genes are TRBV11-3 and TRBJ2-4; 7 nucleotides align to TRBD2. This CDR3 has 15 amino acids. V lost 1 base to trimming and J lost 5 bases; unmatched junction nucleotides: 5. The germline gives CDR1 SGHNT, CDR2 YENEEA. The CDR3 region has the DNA TGTGCCAGCAGCTTAGGCGGGGGAGGGCAAAACATTCAGTACTTC. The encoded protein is CASSLGGGGQNIQYF.

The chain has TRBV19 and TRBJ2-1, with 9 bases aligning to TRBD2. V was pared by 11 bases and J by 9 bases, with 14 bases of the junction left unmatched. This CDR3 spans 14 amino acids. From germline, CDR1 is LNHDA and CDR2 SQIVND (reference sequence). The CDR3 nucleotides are TGTGCCTCCCAGGTTAGCGGGGGTAGATCTGAGCAGTTCTTC. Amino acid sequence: CASQVSGGRSEQFF.

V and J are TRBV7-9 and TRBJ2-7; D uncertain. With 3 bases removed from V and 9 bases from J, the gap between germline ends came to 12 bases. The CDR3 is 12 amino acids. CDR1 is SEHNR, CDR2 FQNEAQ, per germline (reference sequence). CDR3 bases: TGTGCCAGCAGCTTGCGGAGCATCGGGCAGTACTTC. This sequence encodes CASSLRSIGQYF. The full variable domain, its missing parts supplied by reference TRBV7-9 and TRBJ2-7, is DTGVSQNPRHKITKRGQNVTFRCDPISEHNRLYWYRQTLGQGPEFLTYFQNEAQLEKSRLLSDRFSAERPKGSFSTLEIQRTEQGDSAMYLCASSLRSIGQYFGPGTRLTVT.

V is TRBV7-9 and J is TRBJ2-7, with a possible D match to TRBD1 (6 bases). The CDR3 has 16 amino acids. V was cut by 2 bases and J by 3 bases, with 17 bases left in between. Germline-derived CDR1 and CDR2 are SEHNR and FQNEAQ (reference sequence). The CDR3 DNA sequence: TGTGCCAGCAGCTTATCACCCAGGGGTTCAGACTACGAGCAGTACTTC. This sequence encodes CASSLSPRGSDYEQYF.

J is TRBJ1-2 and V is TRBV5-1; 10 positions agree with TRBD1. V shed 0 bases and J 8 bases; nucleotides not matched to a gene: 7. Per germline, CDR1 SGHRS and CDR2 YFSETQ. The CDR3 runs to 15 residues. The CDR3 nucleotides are TGCGCCAGCAGCTTGGTGGAGACAGGGGGCGACGGCTACACCTTC. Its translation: CASSLVETGGDGYTF.

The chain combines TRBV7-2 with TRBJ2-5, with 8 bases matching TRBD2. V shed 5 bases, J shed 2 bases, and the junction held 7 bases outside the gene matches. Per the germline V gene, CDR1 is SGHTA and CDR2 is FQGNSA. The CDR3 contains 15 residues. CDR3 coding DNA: TGTGCCAGCAGCCCCGCGGTAGCGGGACAAGAGACCCAGTACTTC. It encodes CASSPAVAGQETQYF. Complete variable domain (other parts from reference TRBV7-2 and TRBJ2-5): GAGVSQSPSNKVTEKGKDVELRCDPISGHTALYWYRQSLGQGLEFLIYFQGNSAPDKSGLPSDRFSAERTGGSVSTLTIQRTQQEDSAVYLCASSPAVAGQETQYFGPGTRLLVL.

CDR3 nucleotides: TGTGCCAGCAGCTGGACAGGCTCTGGGGCCAACGTCCTGACTTTC. Residues: CASSWTGSGANVLTF. The chain joins TRBV25-1 to TRBJ2-6; 7 bases agree with TRBD1. This CDR3 region has 15 residues. Trimming took 6 bases from V and 0 from J; bases not matched to a gene: 2. Germline lookup yields CDR1 MGHDK and CDR2 SYGVNS.

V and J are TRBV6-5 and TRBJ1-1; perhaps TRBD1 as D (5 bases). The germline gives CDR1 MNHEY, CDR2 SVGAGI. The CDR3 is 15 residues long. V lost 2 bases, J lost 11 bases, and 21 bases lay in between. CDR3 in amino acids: CASSYGGASRRVAFF. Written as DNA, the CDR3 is TGTGCCAGCAGTTACGGCGGGGCTAGTAGGCGTGTGGCTTTCTTT.

DNA for the CDR3: TGTGCCAGTAGTCCAGGGGGCAACTATGGCTACACCTTC. Amino acids: CASSPGGNYGYTF. The chain joins TRBV19 to TRBJ1-2; 8 bases are a match to TRBD1. The germline V gene encodes CDR1 LNHDA and CDR2 SQIVND (reference sequence). The CDR3 totals 13 residues. The junction had 1 base not matched to a gene; V was cut back by 5 bases and J by 2 bases.

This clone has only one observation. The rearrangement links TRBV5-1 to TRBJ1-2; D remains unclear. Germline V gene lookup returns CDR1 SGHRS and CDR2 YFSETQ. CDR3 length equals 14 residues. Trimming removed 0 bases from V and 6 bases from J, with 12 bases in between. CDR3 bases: TGCGCCAGCAGCTTGGCCCCGGTCTCCAATGGCTACACCTTC. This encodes CASSLAPVSNGYTF.

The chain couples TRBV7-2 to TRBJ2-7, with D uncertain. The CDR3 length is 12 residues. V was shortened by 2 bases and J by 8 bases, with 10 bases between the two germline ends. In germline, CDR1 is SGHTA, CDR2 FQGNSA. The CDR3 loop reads CASSLTLPKQYF. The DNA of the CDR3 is TGTGCCAGCAGCTTAACGCTACCGAAGCAGTACTTC.

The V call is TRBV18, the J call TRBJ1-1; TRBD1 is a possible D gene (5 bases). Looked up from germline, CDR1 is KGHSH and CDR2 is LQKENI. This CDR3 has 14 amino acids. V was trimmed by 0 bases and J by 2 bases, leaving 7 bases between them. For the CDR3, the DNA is TGTGCCAGCTCACCACCTTGGGGCAACACTGAAGCTTTCTTT. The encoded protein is CASSPPWGNTEAFF.

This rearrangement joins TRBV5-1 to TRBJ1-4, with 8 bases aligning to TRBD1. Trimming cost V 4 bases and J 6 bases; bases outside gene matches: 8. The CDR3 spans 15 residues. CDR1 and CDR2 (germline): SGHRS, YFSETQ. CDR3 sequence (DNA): TGCGCCAGCAGCAAGGGGACAGGTCGGGATGAAAAACTGTTTTTT. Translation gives CASSKGTGRDEKLFF.

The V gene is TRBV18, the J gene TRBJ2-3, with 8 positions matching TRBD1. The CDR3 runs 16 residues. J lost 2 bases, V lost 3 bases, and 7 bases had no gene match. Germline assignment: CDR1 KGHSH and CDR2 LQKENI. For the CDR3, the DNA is TGTGCCAGCTCACCCAACAGGGGGTTAATCACAGATACGCAGTATTTT. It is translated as CASSPNRGLITDTQYF.

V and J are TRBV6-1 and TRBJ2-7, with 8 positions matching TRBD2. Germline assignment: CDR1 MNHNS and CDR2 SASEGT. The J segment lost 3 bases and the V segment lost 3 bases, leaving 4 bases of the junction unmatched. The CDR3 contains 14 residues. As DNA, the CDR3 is TGTGCCAGCAGTGATATAGCGGGAAACTACGAGCAGTACTTC. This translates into CASSDIAGNYEQYF.

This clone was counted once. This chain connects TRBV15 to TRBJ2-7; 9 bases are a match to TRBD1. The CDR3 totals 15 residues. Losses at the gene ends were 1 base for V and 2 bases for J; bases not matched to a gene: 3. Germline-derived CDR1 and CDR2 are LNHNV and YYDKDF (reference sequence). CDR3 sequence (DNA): TGTGCCACCAGCAGAGGGGACAGGGCCACCTACGAGCAGTACTTC. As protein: CATSRGDRATYEQYF.

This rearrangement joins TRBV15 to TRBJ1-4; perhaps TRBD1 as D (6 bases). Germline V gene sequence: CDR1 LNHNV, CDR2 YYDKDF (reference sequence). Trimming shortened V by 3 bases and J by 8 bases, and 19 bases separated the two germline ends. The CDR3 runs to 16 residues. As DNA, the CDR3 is TGTGCCACCAGCAGGCCCACATCTACCGACAGGGAAAAACTGTTTTTT. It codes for CATSRPTSTDREKLFF.

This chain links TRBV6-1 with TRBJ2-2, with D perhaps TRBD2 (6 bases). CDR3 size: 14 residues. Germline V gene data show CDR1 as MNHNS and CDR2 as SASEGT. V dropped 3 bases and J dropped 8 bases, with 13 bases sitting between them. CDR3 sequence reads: CASSESWRGGELFF. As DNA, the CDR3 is TGTGCCAGCAGTGAGTCGTGGCGGGGTGGGGAGCTGTTTTTT.

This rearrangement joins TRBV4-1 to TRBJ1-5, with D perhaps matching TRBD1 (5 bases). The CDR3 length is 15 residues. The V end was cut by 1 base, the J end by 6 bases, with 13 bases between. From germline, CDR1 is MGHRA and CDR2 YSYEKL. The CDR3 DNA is TGCGCCAGCAGCCAAGGCAGCAGGGCAGGTCAGCCCCAGCATTTT. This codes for CASSQGSRAGQPQHF.

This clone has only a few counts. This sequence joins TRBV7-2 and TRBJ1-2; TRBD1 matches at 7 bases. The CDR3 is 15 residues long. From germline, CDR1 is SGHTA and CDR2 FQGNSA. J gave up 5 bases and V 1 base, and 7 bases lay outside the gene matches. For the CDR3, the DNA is TGTGCCAGCAGCTTAGATGCCAGGGGGAGTTATGGCTACACCTTC. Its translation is CASSLDARGSYGYTF.

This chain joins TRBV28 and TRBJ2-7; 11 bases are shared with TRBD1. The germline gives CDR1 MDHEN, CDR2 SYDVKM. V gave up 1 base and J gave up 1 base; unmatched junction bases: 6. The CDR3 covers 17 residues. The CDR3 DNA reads TGTGCCAGCAGTTTATTGGGGACAGGGGGGGGATCCTACGAGCAGTACTTC. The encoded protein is CASSLLGTGGGSYEQYF.

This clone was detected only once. The CDR3 spells CASSLTPSSGANVLTF. CDR3 DNA sequence: TGTGCCAGCAGTTTAACCCCCAGCTCTGGGGCCAACGTCCTGACTTTC. The chain joins TRBV27 to TRBJ2-6, with unresolved D. CDR1 MNHEY and CDR2 SMNVEV come from the germline V gene (reference sequence). V gave up 2 bases and J gave up 0 bases, with 8 bases separating them. The CDR3 length is 16 residues.

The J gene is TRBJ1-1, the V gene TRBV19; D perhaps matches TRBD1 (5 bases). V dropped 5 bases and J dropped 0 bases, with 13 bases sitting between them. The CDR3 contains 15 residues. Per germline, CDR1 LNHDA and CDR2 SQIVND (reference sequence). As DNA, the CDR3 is TGTGCCAGTAGTGAAAGGGCCAGGGTGAACACTGAAGCTTTCTTT. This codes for CASSERARVNTEAFF.

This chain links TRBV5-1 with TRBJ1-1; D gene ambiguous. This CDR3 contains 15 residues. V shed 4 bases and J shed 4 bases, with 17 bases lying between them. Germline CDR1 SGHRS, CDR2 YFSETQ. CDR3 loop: CASSLGRTAGTEAFF. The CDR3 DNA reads TGCGCCAGCAGCCTTGGGAGGACGGCGGGCACTGAAGCTTTCTTT.

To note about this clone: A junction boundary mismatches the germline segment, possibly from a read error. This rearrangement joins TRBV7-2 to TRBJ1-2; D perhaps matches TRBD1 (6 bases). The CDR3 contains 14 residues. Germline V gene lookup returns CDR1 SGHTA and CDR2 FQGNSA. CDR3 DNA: TGTGCCAGCAGCTTCGGCGACAGGAACTCTGGCTACACCTTC. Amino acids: CASSFGDRNSGYTF.

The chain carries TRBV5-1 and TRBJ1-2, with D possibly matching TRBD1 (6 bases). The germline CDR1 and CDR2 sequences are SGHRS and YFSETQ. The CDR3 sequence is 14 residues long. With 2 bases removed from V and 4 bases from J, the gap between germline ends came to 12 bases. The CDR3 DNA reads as TGCGCCAGCAGCTTTGGACAGATTTTCTATGGCTACACCTTC. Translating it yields CASSFGQIFYGYTF.

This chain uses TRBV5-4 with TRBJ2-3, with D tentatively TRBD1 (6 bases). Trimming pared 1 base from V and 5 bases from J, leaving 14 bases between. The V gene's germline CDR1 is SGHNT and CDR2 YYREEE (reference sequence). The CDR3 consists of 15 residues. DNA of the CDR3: TGTGCCAGCAGCTTGATGCACAGGGAGAGAGATACGCAGTATTTT. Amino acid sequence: CASSLMHRERDTQYF.